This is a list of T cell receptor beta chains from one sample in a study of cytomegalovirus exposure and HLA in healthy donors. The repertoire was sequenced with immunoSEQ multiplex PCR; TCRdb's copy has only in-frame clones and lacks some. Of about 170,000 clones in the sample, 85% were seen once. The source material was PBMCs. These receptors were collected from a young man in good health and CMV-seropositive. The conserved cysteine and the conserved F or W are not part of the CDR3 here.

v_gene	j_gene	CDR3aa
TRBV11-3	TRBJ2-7	ASSGTGNFYEQY
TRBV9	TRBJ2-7	ASSPTVVSYEQY
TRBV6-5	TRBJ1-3	ASRSGEGNTIY
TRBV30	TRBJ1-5	AWSATGFNQPQH
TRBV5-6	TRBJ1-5	ASSLQSGTNQPQH
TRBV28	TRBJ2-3	ASSPEAMGSQY
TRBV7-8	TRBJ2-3	ASTQLSGREDTQY
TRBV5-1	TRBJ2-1	ASSRTGPEQF
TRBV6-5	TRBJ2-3	ASSLAVTDTQY
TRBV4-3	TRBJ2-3	ASSQDKNTDTQY
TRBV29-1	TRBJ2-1	SASAAGGYNEQF
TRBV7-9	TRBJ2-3	ASSSHRFTADTQY
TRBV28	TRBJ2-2	ASSLLAGGTGELF
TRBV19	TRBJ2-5	ASTQRTGGQETQY
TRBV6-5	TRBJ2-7	ASRLGLANSYEQY
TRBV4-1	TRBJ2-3	ASSQGGQKFTDTQY
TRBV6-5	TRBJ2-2	ASHAGTANTGELF
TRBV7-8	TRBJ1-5	ASSLAATGYNQPQH
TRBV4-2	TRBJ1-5	ASSQGTSAGQPQH
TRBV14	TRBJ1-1	ASSPPGTGLLTEAF
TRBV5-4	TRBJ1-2	ASTLGGQLNYGYT
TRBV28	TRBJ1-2	ASSLLGSRSGYT
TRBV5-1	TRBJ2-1	ASSLESRALGNEQF
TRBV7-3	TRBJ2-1	ASSSTVREGNEQF
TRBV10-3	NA	AISATGQGGEQY
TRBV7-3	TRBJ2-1	ASSLGGGTPNNEQF